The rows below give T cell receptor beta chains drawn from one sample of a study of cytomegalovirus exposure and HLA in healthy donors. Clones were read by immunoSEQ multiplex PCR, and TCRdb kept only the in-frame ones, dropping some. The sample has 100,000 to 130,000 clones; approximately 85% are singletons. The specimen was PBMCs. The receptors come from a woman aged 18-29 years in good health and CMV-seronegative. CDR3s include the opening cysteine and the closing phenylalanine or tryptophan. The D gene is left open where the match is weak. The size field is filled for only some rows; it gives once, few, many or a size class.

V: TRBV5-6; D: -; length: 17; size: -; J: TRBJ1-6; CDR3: CASSLYSESSYNSPLHF; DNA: TGTGCCAGCAGCTTGTATAGCGAAAGCTCCTATAATTCACCCCTCCACTTT
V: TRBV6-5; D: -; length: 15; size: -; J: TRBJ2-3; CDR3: CASSYSGAGTDTQYF; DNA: TGTGCCAGCAGTTACTCGGGTGCGGGGACAGATACGCAGTATTTT
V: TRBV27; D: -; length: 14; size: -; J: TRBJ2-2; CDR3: CASSLRQGPGELFF; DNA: TGTGCCAGCAGTTTACGGCAGGGCCCCGGGGAGCTGTTTTTT
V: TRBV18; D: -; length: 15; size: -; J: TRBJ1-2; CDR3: CASSELLYGNKGYTF; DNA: TGTGCCAGCTCAGAACTCCTTTACGGGAATAAAGGCTACACCTTC
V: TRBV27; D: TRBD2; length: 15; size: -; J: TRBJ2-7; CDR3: CASSPIGLASYEQYF; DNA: TGTGCCAGCAGTCCCATAGGACTAGCGAGTTACGAGCAGTACTTC
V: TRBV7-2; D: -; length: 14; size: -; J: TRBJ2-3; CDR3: CASSSKRSWDTQYF; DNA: TGTGCCAGCAGCTCAAAACGGTCGTGGGATACGCAGTATTTT
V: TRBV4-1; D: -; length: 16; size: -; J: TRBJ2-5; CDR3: CASSQQPIDSQETQYF; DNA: TGCGCCAGCAGCCAACAACCAATCGACAGTCAAGAGACCCAGTACTTC
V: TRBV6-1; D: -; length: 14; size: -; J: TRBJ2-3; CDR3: CASSEGTPGHTQYF; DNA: TGTGCCAGCAGTGAGGGGACTCCTGGACATACGCAGTATTTT
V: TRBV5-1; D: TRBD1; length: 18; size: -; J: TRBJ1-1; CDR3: CASNAETRRQGSNTEAFF; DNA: TGCGCCAGCAATGCCGAGACCCGACGACAGGGTTCAAACACTGAAGCTTTCTTT
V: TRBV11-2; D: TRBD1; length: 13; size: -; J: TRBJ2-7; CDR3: CASSPGTVSEQYF; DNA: TGTGCCAGCAGCCCAGGGACAGTGAGCGAGCAGTACTTC
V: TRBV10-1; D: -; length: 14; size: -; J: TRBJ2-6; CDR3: CASSTGSGANVLTF; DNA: TGCGCCAGCAGTACAGGGTCTGGGGCCAACGTCCTGACTTTC
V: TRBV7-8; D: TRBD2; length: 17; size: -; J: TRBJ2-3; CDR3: CASSLLTSGEFTDTQYF; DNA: TGTGCCAGCAGCTTATTAACTAGCGGGGAATTCACAGATACGCAGTATTTT
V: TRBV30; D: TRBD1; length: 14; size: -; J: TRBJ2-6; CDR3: CAWGTGVGANVLTF; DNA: TGTGCCTGGGGAACAGGGGTCGGGGCCAACGTCCTGACTTTC
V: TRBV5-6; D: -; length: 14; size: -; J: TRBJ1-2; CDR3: CASSLAPGHYGYTF; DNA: TGTGCCAGCAGCTTGGCCCCAGGTCACTATGGCTACACCTTC
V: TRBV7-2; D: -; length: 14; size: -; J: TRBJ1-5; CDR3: CASSLAIGNQPQHF; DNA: TGTGCCAGCAGCTTAGCTATAGGCAATCAGCCCCAGCATTTT
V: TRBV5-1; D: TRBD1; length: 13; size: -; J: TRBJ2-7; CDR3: CASSLGGQLEQYF; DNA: TGCGCCAGCAGCTTGGGGGGACAGCTCGAGCAGTACTTC
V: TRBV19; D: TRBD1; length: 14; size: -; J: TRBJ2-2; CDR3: CATGTGTNTGELFF; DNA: TGTGCCACCGGGACAGGGACGAACACCGGGGAGCTGTTTTTT
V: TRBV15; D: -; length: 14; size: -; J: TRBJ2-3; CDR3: CATSPGLAQDTQYF; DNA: TGTGCCACCAGCCCTGGACTGGCCCAAGATACGCAGTATTTT
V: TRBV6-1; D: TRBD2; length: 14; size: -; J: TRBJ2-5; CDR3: CASRATSGGRTQYF; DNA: TGTGCCAGCAGAGCGACTAGCGGGGGGAGGACCCAGTACTTC
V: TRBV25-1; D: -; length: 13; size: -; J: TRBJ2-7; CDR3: CVSRSGSSYEQYF; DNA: TGTGTCAGCAGAAGCGGAAGCTCCTACGAGCAGTACTTC
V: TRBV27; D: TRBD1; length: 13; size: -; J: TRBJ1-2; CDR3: CASRDRALDGYTF; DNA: TGTGCCAGCAGAGACAGGGCTCTCGATGGCTACACCTTC
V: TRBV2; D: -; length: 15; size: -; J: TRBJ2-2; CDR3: CASSSLRGFAGELFF; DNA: TGTGCCAGCAGTTCCTTGCGGGGTTTCGCCGGGGAGCTGTTTTTT
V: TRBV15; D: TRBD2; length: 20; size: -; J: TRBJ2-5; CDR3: CATSTMGGVRKFGLPETQYF; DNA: TGTGCCACCAGCACCATGGGGGGGGTACGCAAATTTGGACTCCCGGAGACCCAGTACTTC
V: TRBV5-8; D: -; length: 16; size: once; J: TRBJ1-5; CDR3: CASSLAAGYSNQPQHF; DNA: TGTGCCAGCAGCTTGGCCGCGGGTTATAGCAATCAGCCCCAGCATTTT
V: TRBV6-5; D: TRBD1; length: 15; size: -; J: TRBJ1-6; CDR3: CASRGTGDKNSPLHF; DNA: TGTGCCAGCAGAGGGACAGGGGATAAGAATTCACCCCTCCACTTT
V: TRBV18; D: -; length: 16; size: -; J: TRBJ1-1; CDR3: CASSPPGAARGVEAFF; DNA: TGTGCCAGCTCACCACCGGGGGCCGCCCGAGGCGTTGAAGCTTTCTTT
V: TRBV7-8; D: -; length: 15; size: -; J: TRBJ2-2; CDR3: CASSLTTTSTGELFF; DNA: TGTGCCAGCAGCTTAACGACTACGTCAACCGGGGAGCTGTTTTTT
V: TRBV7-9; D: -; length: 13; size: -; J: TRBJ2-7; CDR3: CAGSPGSAYEQYF; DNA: TGTGCCGGATCCCCAGGGTCAGCCTACGAGCAGTACTTC
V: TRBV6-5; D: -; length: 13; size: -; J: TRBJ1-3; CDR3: CASRQGVGNTIYF; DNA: TGTGCCAGCAGACAGGGCGTTGGAAACACCATATATTTT
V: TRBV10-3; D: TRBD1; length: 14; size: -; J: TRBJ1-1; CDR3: CAISGGQGNTEAFF; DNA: TGTGCCATCAGTGGGGGACAGGGTAACACTGAAGCTTTCTTT
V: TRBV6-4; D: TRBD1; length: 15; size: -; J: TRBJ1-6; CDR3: CASRAGTGSNSPLHF; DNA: TGTGCCAGCAGAGCTGGGACAGGCTCTAATTCACCCCTCCACTTT
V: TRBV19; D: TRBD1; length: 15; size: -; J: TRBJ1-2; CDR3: CASSLDRTGHYGYTF; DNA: TGTGCCAGTAGTCTTGACCGGACAGGGCACTATGGCTACACCTTC
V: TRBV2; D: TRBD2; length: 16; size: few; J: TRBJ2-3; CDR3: CASRPTSGSSTDTQYF; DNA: TGTGCCAGCAGGCCTACTAGCGGGTCGAGCACAGATACGCAGTATTTT
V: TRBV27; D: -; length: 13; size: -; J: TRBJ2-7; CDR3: CASRPLGADEQYF; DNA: TGTGCCAGCAGACCTCTAGGGGCCGACGAGCAGTACTTC
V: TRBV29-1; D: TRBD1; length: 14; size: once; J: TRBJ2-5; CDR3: CSLYRTGAQETQYF; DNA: TGCAGCCTGTATCGGACAGGGGCCCAAGAGACCCAGTACTTC
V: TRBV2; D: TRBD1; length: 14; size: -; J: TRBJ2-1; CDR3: CASSPRTGVNEQFF; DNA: TGTGCCAGCAGTCCCCGGACAGGGGTCAATGAGCAGTTCTTC
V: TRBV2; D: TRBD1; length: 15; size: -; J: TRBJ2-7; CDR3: CASSLPDRAPHEQYF; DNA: TGTGCCAGCAGTCTCCCGGACAGGGCTCCCCACGAGCAGTACTTC
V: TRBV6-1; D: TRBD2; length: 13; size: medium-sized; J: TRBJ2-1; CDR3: CASSRGERNEQFF; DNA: TGTGCCAGCAGCCGGGGGGAGAGAAATGAGCAGTTCTTC
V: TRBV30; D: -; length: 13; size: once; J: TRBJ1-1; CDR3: CAWSGQLHTEAFF; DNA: TGTGCCTGGAGCGGACAGCTGCACACTGAAGCTTTCTTT
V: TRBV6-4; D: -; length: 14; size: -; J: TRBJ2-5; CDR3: CASSALAKWETQYF; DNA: TGTGCCAGCAGTGCACTAGCTAAATGGGAGACCCAGTACTTC
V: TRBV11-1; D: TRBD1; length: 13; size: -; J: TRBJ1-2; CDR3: CASSFQGARGYTF; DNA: TGTGCCAGCAGCTTCCAGGGGGCTAGAGGCTACACCTTC
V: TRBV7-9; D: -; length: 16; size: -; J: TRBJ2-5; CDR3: CASSLEGGRSQETQYF; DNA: TGTGCCAGCAGCTTAGAAGGAGGACGGTCCCAAGAGACCCAGTACTTC
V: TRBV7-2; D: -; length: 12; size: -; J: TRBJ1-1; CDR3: CASSFQNTEAFF; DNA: TGTGCCAGCAGCTTTCAGAACACTGAAGCTTTCTTT
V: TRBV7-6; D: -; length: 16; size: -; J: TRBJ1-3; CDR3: CASSLGGGGSGNTIYF; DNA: TGTGCCAGCAGCTTAGGTGGGGGGGGCTCTGGAAACACCATATATTTT
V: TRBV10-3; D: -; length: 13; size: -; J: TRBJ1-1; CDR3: CAISAGGITEAFF; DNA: TGTGCCATCAGTGCGGGGGGGATCACTGAAGCTTTCTTT
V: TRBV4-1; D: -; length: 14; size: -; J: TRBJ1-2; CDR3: CASSQDVEAYGYTF; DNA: TGCGCCAGCAGCCAAGATGTGGAGGCCTATGGCTACACCTTC
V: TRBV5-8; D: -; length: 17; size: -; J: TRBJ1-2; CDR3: CASSHTGTGGLYYGYTF; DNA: TGTGCCAGCAGCCACACGGGTACCGGGGGTCTTTACTATGGCTACACCTTC
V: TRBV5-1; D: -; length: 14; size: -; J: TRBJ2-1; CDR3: CASSFTGRGNEQFF; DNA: TGCGCCAGCAGCTTCACAGGGAGGGGTAATGAGCAGTTCTTC
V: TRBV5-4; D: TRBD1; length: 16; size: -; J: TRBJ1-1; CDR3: CASSFLRGQGNTEAFF; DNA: TGTGCCAGCAGCTTTCTTCGCGGACAGGGGAACACTGAAGCTTTCTTT
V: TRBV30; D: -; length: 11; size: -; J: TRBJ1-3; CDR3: CAWTGGNTIYF; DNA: TGTGCCTGGACAGGAGGAAACACCATATATTTT
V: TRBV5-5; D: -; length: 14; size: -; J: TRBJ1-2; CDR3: CASSPPGINYGYTF; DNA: TGTGCCAGCAGCCCCCCCGGTATTAACTATGGCTACACCTTC
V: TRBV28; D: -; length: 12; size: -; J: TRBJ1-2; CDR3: CASRHTYYGYTF; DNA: TGTGCCAGCAGACACACCTACTATGGCTACACCTTC
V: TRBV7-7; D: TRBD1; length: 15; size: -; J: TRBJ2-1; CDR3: CASSSGQGSYNEQFF; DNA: TGTGCCAGCAGCTCGGGACAGGGATCCTACAATGAGCAGTTCTTC
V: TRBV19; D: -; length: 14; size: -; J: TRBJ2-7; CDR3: CASSSPGNSYEQYF; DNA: TGTGCCAGTAGTTCCCCAGGGAACTCCTACGAGCAGTACTTC